This TCR beta chain was profiled in a study of shared clonotypes between healthy human individuals. About the study: Researchers drew samples from a couple of women and three men aged 18 to 49. Donors had three CD4 naive, three CD4 memory, two CD8 naive and one CD8 memory plate apiece. Overall study results and limits: An effect of sequencing depth on clonotype sharing among donors was expected.

Division of CD4+ cells produced a CD45RA+ naive subset and a CD45RA-negative memory subset. About this clone itself: Its antigen is unknown.

Assay used: immunoSEQ multiplex PCR; TCRdb lists only in-frame clones, some missing. Of around 1.5 million clones in the sample, 95% to 99% were seen once. Per germline, CDR1 MNHEY and CDR2 SVGAGI. V gave up 0 bases and J gave up 7 bases; unmatched junction bases: 5. The CDR3 extends over 14 amino acids. Sequenced: naive CD4+ T cells sorted from blood. Subset denoted: CD45RA+ positively selected. The chain links TRBV6-5 to TRBJ2-7; 8 positions agree with TRBD2. The sequence derives from a man aged 30-40 years in good health. The CDR3 nucleotides read TGTGCCAGCAGTTACTCGTGGGTAGCGGGAGAGCAGTACTTC. Residues: CASSYSWVAGEQYF.